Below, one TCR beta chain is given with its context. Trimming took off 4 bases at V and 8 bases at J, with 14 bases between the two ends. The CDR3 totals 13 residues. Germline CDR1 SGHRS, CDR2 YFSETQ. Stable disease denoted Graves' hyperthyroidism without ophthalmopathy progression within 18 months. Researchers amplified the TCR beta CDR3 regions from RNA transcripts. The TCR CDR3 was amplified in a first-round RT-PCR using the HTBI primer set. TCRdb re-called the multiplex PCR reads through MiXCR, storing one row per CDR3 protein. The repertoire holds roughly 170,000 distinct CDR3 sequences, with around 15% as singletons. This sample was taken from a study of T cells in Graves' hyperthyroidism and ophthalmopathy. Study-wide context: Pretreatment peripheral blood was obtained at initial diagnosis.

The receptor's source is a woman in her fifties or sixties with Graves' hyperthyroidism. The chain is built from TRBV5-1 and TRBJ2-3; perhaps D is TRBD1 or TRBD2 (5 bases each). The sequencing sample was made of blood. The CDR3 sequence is CASSRGTEVTQYF. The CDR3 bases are TGCGCCAGCAGCAGAGGGACCGAGGTTACGCAGTATTTT.